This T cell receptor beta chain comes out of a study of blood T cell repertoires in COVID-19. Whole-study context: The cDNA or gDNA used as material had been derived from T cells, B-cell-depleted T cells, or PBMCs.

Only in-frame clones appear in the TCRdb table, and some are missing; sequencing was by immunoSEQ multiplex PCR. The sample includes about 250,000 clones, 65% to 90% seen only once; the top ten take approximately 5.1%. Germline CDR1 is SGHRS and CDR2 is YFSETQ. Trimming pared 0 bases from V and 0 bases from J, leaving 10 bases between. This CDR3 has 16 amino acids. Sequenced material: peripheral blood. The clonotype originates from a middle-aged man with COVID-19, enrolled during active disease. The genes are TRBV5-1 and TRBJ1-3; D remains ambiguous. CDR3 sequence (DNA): TGCGCCAGCAGCTTGGCCGGCAGCGGCTCTGGAAACACCATATATTTT. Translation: CASSLAGSGSGNTIYF.